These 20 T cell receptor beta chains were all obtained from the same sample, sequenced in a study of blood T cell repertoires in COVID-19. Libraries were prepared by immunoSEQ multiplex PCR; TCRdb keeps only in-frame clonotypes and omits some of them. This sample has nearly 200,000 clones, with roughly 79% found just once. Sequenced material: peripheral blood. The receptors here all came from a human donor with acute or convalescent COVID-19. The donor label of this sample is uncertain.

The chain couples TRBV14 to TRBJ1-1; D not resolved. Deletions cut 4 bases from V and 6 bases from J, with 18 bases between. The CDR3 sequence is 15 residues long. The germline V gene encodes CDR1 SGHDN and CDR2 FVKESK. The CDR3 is CASSLNPGVEAEAFF. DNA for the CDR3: TGTGCCAGCAGCCTCAACCCCGGGGTGGAAGCTGAAGCTTTCTTT.

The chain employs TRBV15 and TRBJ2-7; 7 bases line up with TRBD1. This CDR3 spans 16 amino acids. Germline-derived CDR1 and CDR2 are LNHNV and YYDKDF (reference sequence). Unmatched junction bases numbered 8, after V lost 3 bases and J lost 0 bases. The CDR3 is CATSRTTWDSSYEQYF. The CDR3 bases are TGTGCCACCAGCAGGACCACCTGGGACAGCTCCTACGAGCAGTACTTC.

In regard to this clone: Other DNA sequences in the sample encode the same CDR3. The CDR3 nucleotides are TGTGCCAGCAGCGCCCTTACCGGGGAGCTGTTTTTT. It encodes CASSALTGELFF. The chain uses TRBV9 and TRBJ2-2; the D is unclear. This CDR3 is 12 amino acids long. The V and J ends lost 3 bases and 5 bases respectively, with 5 bases between them. CDR1 is SGDLS and CDR2 is YYNGEE in the germline V gene.

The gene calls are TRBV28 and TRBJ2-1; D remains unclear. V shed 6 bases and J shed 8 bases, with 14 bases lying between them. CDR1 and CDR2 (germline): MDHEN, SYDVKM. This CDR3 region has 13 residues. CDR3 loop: CASSSSRFDEQFF. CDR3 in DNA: TGTGCCAGCAGCAGCTCGCGGTTTGATGAGCAGTTCTTC.

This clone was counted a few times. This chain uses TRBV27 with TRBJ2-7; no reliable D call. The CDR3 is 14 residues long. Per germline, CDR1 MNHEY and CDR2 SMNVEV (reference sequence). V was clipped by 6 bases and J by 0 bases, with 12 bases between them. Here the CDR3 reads CASSLTRNSYEQYF. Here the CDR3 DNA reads TGTGCCAGCAGCCTAACGCGGAACTCCTACGAGCAGTACTTC.

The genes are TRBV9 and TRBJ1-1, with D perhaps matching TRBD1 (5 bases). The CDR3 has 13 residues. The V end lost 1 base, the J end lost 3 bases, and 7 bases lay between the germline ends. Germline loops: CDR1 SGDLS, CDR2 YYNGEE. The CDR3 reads CASSVSRDTEAFF. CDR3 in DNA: TGTGCCAGCAGCGTATCCAGGGACACTGAAGCTTTCTTT.

In DNA form, the CDR3 reads TGTGCCAGCAGTTTGATTAGCGGGGTCAGCACAGATACGCAGTATTTT. Its protein product is CASSLISGVSTDTQYF. The chain employs TRBV27 and TRBJ2-3; TRBD2 matches at 8 bases. Trimming took 3 bases from V and 0 from J; bases not matched to a gene: 5. CDR3 length: 16 amino acids. The germline V gene encodes CDR1 MNHEY and CDR2 SMNVEV (reference sequence).

The CDR3 region is CASSPLDSTLNTEAFF. DNA of the CDR3: TGTGCCAGCTCACCGCTGGACAGCACGTTGAACACTGAAGCTTTCTTT. The chain joins TRBV18 to TRBJ1-1, with D perhaps TRBD1 (6 bases). The CDR3 loop spans 16 amino acids. The ends were cut back, 3 bases at V and 0 bases at J, with 14 bases in the middle. Per the germline V gene, CDR1 is KGHSH and CDR2 is LQKENI.

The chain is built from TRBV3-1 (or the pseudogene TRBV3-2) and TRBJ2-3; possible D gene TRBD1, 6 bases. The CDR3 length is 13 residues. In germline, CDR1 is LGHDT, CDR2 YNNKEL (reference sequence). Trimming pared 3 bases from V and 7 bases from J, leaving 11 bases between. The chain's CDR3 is CASSQGASNTQYF. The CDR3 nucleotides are TGTGCCAGCAGCCAGGGGGCCAGCAATACGCAGTATTTT.

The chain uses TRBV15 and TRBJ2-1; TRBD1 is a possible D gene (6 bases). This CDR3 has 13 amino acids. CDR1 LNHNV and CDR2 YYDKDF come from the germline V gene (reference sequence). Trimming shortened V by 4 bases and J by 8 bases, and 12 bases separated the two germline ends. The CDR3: CATSINYRDEQFF. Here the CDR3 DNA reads TGTGCCACCAGCATTAATTACAGGGATGAGCAGTTCTTC.

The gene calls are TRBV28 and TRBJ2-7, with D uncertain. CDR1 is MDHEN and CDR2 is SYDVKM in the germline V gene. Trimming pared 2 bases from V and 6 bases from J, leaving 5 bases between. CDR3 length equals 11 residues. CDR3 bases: TGTGCCAGCAGTTTAGTAGCCGAGCAGTACTTC. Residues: CASSLVAEQYF.

The CDR3, as DNA: TGCAGCGTTGAAAACTGGGGCGCGGTGACTGAAGCTTTCTTT. It encodes CSVENWGAVTEAFF. The V call is TRBV29-1, the J call TRBJ1-1; possibly TRBD1 for D (5 bases). V dropped 2 bases and J dropped 5 bases, with 15 bases sitting between them. The CDR3 is 14 residues long. In germline, CDR1 is SQVTM, CDR2 ANQGSEA. Looking up the rest from reference TRBV29-1 and TRBJ1-1 gives the full variable domain: SAVISQKPSRDICQRGTSLTIQCQVDSQVTMMFWYRQQPGQSLTLIATANQGSEATYESGFVIDKFPISRPNLTFSTLTVSNMSPEDSSIYLCSVENWGAVTEAFFGQGTRLTVV.

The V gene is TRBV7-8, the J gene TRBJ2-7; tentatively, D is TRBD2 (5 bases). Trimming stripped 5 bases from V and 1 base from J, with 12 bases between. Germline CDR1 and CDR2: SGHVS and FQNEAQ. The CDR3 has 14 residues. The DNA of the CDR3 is TGTGCCAGCAGCCCGCGAGAGGGTTCCTACGAGCAGTACTTC. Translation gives CASSPREGSYEQYF.

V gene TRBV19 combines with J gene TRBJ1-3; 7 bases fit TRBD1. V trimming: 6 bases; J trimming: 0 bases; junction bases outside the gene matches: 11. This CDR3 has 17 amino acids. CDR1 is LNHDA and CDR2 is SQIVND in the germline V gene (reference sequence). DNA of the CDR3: TGTGCCAGTAGCGCCCCAGGACAGGTCCCCTCTGGAAACACCATATATTTT. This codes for CASSAPGQVPSGNTIYF.

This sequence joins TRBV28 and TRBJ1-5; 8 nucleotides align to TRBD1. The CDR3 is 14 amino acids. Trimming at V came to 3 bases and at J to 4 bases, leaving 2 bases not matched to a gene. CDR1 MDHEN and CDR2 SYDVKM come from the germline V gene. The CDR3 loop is CASSLDRVNQPQHF. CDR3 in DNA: TGTGCCAGCAGTTTGGACAGGGTGAATCAGCCCCAGCATTTT.

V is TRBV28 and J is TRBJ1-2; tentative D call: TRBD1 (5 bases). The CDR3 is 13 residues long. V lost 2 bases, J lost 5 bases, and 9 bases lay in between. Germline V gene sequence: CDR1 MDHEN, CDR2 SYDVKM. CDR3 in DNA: TGTGCCAGCAGTTTAATCTCAGGGTATGGCTACACCTTC. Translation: CASSLISGYGYTF.

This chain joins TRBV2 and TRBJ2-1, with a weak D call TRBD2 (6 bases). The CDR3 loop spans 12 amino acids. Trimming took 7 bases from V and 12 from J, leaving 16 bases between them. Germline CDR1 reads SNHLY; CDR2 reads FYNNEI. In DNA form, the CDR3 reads TGTGCCAGCACTCTCGGGGGATTTGGGCAGTTCTTC. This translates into CASTLGGFGQFF.

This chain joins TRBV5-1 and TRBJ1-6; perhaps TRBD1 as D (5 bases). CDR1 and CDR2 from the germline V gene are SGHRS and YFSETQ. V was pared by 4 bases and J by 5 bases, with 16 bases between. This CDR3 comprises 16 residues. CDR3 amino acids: CASSAQGLDNNSPLHF. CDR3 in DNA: TGCGCCAGCAGCGCTCAGGGTCTGGACAATAATTCACCCCTCCACTTT.

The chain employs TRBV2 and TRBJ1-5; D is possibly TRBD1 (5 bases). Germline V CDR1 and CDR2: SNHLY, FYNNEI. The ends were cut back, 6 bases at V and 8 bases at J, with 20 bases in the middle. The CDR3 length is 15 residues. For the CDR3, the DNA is TGTGCCAGCAGACACCGAGCAGGGCCTACTGAGCCCCAGCATTTT. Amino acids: CASRHRAGPTEPQHF.

CDR3 coding DNA: TGTGCCACCAGTGATTTTCAAGCGGGAGGAAAAGAGACCCAGTACTTC. It encodes CATSDFQAGGKETQYF. This sequence joins TRBV24-1 and TRBJ2-5; 9 nucleotides agree with TRBD2. The CDR3 sequence is 16 residues long. The V gene's germline CDR1 is KGHDR and CDR2 SFDVKD. With V trimmed by 1 base and J by 3 bases, 5 bases remained unmatched.